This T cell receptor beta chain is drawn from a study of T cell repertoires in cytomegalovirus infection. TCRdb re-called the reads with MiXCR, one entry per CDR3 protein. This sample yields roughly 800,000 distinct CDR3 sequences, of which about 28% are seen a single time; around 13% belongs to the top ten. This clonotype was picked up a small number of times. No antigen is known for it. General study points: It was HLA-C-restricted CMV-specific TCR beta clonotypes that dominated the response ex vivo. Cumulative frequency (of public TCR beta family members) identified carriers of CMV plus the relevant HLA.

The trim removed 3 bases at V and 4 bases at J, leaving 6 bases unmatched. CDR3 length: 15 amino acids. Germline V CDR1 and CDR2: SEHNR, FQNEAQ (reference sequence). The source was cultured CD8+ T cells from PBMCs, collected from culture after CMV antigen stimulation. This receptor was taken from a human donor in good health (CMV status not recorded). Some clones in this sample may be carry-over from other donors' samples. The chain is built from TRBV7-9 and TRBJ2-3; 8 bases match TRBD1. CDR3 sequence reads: CASSFVRQGSDTQYF. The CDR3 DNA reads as TGTGCCAGCAGCTTCGTTCGACAGGGGTCAGATACGCAGTATTTT. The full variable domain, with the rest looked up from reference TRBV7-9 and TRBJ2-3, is DTGVSQNPRHKITKRGQNVTFRCDPISEHNRLYWYRQTLGQGPEFLTYFQNEAQLEKSRLLSDRFSAERPKGSFSTLEIQRTEQGDSAMYLCASSFVRQGSDTQYFGPGTRLTVL.